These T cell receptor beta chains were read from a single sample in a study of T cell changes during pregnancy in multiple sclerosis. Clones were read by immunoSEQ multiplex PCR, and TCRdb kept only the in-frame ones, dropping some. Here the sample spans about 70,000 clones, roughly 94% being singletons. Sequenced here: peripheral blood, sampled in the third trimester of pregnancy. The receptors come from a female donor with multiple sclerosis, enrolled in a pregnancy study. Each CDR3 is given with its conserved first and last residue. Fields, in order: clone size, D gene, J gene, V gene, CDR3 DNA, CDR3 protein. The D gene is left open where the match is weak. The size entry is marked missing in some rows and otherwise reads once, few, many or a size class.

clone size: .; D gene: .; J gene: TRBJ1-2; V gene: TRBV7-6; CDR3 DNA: TGTGCCAGCAGCTTACTAGGACAGACTAACTATGGCTACACCTTC; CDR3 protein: CASSLLGQTNYGYTF
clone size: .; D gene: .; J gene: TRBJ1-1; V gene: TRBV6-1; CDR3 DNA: TGTGCCAGCCGATTACGACTCATGAACACTGAAGCTTTCTTT; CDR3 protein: CASRLRLMNTEAFF
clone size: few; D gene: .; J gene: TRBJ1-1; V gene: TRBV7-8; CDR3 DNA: TGTGCCAGCAGCTTCGGCGGTTTCGACACTGAAGCTTTCTTT; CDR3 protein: CASSFGGFDTEAFF
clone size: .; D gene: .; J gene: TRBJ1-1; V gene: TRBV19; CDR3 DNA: TGTGCCAGTAGTATTTTTGGGGCGAACACTGAAGCTTTCTTT; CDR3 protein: CASSIFGANTEAFF
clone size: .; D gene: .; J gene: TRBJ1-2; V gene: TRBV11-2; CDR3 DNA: TGTGCCAGCACCTTTGGGGCGAACTATGGCTACACCTTC; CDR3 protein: CASTFGANYGYTF
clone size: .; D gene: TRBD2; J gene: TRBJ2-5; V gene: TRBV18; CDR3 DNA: TGTGCCAGCTCACCACCGAGCGGGACCTCCGAACAAACGGAGACCCAGTACTTC; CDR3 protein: CASSPPSGTSEQTETQYF
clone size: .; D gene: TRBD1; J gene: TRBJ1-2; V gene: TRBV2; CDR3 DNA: TGTGCCACAACGGAACTGGCCCGACAGGGGAGGAGGGGCTACACCTTC; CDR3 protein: CATTELARQGRRGYTF
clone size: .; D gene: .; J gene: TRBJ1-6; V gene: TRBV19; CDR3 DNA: TGTGCCAGTAGGGGCGTGAGGGCCTATAATTCACCCCTCCACTTT; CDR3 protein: CASRGVRAYNSPLHF
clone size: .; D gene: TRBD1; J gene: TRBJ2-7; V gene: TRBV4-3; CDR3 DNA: TGCGCCAGCAGCCAACAACAGGGGCCGTCCTACGAGCAGTACTTC; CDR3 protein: CASSQQQGPSYEQYF
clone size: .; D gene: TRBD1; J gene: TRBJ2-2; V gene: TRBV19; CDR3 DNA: TGTGCCAGTAGTATCGGGCCCCCGCGGGACAGGGAGGGCGCCGGGGAGCTGTTTTTT; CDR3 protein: CASSIGPPRDREGAGELFF
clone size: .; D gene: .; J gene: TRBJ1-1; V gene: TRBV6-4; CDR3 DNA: TGTGCCAGCAGTGACTCGGCCAGGGGCACTGAAGCTTTCTTT; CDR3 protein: CASSDSARGTEAFF
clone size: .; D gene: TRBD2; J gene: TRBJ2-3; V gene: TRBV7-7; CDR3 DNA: TGTGCCAGCAGCAAGGACCCGGGGGGGCCAGATACGCAGTATTTT; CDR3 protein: CASSKDPGGPDTQYF
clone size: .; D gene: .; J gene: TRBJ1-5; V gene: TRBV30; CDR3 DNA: TGTGCCTGGAGCGCCGGACAGCTTTATCAGCCCCAGCATTTT; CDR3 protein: CAWSAGQLYQPQHF
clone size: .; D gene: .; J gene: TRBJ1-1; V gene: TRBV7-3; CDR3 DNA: TGTGCCAGCAGCCTTGGGGGCAGCGCAATGAACACTGAAGCTTTCTTT; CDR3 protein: CASSLGGSAMNTEAFF
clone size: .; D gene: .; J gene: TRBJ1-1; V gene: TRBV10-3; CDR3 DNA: TGTGCCATCAGTGACAGGCATGTTGGTTGGACTGAAGCTTTCTTT; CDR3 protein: CAISDRHVGWTEAFF
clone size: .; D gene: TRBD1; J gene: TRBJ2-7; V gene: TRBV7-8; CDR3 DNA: TGTGCCAGCAGCTACCGGACAGGGGGGTACGAGCAGTACTTC; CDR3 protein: CASSYRTGGYEQYF
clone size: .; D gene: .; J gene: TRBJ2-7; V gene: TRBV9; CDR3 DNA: TGTGCCAGCAGCGTAGGACAGGACACCTCCTACGAGCAGTACTTC; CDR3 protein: CASSVGQDTSYEQYF
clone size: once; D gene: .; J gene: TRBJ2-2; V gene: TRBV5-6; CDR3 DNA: TGTGCCAGCATTTGGAGAGGCGGAGTGAACACCGGGGAGCTGTTTTTT; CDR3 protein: CASIWRGGVNTGELFF
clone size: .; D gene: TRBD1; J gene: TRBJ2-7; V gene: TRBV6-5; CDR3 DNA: TGTGCCAGCAGTTACACACAGGGGTACGAGCAGTACTTC; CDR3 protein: CASSYTQGYEQYF
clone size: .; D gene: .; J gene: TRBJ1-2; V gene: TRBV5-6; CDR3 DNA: TGTGCCAGCAGTAGGACAGAAGTCACTAACTATGGCTACACCTTC; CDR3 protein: CASSRTEVTNYGYTF
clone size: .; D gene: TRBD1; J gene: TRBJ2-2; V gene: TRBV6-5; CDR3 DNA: TGTGCCAGCAGCCCCGGGACAGGGAGTCCCGGGGAGCTGTTTTTT; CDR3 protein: CASSPGTGSPGELFF
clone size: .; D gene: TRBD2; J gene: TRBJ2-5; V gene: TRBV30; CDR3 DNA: TGTGCCTGGAGACGGCGGGGGAATCAAGAGACCCAGTACTTC; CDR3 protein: CAWRRRGNQETQYF
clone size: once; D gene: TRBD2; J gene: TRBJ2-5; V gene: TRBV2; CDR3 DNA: TGTGCCAGCAGTTTAGGACTAGCGGGGGCCAAAAGGGAGACCCAGTACTTC; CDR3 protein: CASSLGLAGAKRETQYF
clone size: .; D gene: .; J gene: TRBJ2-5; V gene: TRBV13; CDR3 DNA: TGTGCCAGCAGCTTAGCCCTCCGAGAGACCCAGTACTTC; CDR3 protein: CASSLALRETQYF
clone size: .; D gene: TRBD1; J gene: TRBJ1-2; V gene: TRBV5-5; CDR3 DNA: TGTGCCAGCAGCTTGGAGGGACAGGGCTATGGCTACACCTTC; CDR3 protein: CASSLEGQGYGYTF
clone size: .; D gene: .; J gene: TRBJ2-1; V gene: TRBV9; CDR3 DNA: TGTGCCAGCGCCAGGGGTTCCTACAATGAGCAGTTCTTC; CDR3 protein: CASARGSYNEQFF
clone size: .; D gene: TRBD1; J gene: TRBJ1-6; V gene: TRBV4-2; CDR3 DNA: TGTGCCAGCAGCCAACCCCCCCAGGGGGGATCATATTCACCCCTCCACTTT; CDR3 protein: CASSQPPQGGSYSPLHF
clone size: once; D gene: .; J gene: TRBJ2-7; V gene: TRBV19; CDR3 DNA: TGTGCCAGTAGTATAGAGGGGCGATTCTACGAGCAGTACTTC; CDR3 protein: CASSIEGRFYEQYF
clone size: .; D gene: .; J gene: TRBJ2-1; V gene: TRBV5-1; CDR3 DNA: TGCGCCAGCAGCTTGGCTAGCGACTATTACAATGAGCAGTTCTTC; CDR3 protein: CASSLASDYYNEQFF
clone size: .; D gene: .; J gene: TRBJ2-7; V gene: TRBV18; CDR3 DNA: TGTGCCAGCTCACCAGAAGCGGACTCCGAGCAGTACTTC; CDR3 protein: CASSPEADSEQYF
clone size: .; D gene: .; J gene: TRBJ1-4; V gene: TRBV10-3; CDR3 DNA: TGTGCCATCAGGCAGGGTCTGCGCGAAAAACTGTTTTTT; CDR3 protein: CAIRQGLREKLFF
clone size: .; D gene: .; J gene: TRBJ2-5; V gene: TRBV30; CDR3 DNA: TGTGCCTGGAGTGTACCGGAGAGAGGAGAGACCCAGTACTTC; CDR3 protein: CAWSVPERGETQYF
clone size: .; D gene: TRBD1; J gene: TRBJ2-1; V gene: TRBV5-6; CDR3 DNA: TGTGCCAGCAGCTTGGGACAGGGAGATTTTAGGTACAATGAGCAGTTCTTC; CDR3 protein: CASSLGQGDFRYNEQFF
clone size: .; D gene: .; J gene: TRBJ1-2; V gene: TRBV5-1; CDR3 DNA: TGCGCCAGCAGCTTAAGGGGGAGCCCGGAGGTAGGCTATGGCTACACCTTC; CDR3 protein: CASSLRGSPEVGYGYTF
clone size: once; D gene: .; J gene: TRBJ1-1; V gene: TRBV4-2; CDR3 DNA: TGTGCCAGCAGCTTTCTGGAGAGGAACACTGAAGCTTTCTTT; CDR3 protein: CASSFLERNTEAFF
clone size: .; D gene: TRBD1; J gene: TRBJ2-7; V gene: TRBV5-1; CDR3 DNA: TGCGCCAGCAGCCCAGGGGGCTCTTCCTACGAGCAGTACTTC; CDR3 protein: CASSPGGSSYEQYF
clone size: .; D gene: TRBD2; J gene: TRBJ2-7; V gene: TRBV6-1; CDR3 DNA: TGTGCCAGCAGTGAAGAGCTAGCGGGGGGCGACGAGCAGTACTTC; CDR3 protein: CASSEELAGGDEQYF
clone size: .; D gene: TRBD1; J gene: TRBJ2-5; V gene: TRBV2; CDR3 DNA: TGTGCCAGCAATTCCGGGACAGGGCAAGAGACCCAGTACTTC; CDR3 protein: CASNSGTGQETQYF
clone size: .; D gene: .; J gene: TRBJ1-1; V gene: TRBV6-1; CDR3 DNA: TGTGCCAGCAGCGAGACAGTACGAAAAGCTTTCTTT; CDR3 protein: CASSETVRKAFF
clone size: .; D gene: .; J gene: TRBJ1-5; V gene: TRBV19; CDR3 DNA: TGTGCCAGTAGTATAGTGGGCACCACCACCGGGCCCCAGCATTTT; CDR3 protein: CASSIVGTTTGPQHF
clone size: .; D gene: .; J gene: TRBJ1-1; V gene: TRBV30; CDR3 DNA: TGTGCCTGGAGTCGAGCCAGGCTGAACACTGAAGCTTTCTTT; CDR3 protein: CAWSRARLNTEAFF
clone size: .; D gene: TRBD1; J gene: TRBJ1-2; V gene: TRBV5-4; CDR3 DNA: TGTGCCGGATATACCGGGACAGGGGGCGTTAGGAACTATGGCTACACCTTC; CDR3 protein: CAGYTGTGGVRNYGYTF